The 13 T cell receptor beta chains in this list originate from one sample, sequenced in a study of Graves' ophthalmopathy and Graves' hyperthyroidism. Amplified TCR beta CDR3 regions were obtained using RNA transcripts as template. HTBI primers served in a first-round RT-PCR, which a second-round multiplex PCR followed. TCRdb re-called the multiplex PCR reads through MiXCR, storing one row per CDR3 protein. Of about half a million distinct CDR3 sequences in the sample, approximately 15% were seen once. The source material was blood. The receptors shown here come from a young woman with Graves' ophthalmopathy.

This clonotype was counted between two and nine times. The chain carries TRBV5-5 and TRBJ2-7; D unclear. Trimming took 1 base from V and 8 from J, leaving 19 bases between them. Germline-derived CDR1 and CDR2 are SGHKS and YYEKEE (reference sequence). The CDR3 is 15 amino acids. This CDR3 reads CASSLKWAAPLKQYF. CDR3 DNA: TGTGCCAGCAGCTTGAAGTGGGCAGCTCCTTTGAAGCAGTACTTC.

At least ten counts were recorded for this clonotype. This chain uses TRBV19 with TRBJ1-1; D is possibly TRBD1 (5 bases). The CDR3 runs to 15 residues. V was clipped by 7 bases and J by 0 bases, with 15 bases between them. The V gene's germline CDR1 is LNHDA and CDR2 SQIVND (reference sequence). The CDR3 region is CASIPAQVLNTEAFF. The CDR3, as DNA: TGTGCCAGTATCCCCGCACAGGTCTTGAACACTGAAGCTTTCTTT.

This clonotype was observed many times. This chain connects TRBV28 to TRBJ2-7, with 12 bases that match TRBD1. The CDR3 consists of 15 residues. Germline V gene sequence: CDR1 MDHEN, CDR2 SYDVKM. After removal of 6 bases from V and 7 bases from J, the junction contained 10 bases not matched to a gene. CDR3 bases: TGTGCCAGCAGGCCCGGGACAGGGGGCTTGGGAGAGCAGTACTTC. The encoded protein is CASRPGTGGLGEQYF.

This clonotype came up many times. The chain combines TRBV24-1 with TRBJ1-5; D possibly corresponds to TRBD1 (6 bases). V lost 3 bases to trimming and J lost 4 bases, with 9 bases between them. In germline, CDR1 is KGHDR, CDR2 SFDVKD. The length of the CDR3 is 14 residues. The CDR3 reads CATSDPGQNQPQHF. The DNA of the CDR3 is TGTGCCACCAGTGATCCGGGACAAAATCAGCCCCAGCATTTT.

This clonotype was picked up many times. The chain uses TRBV7-9 and TRBJ2-7, with D possibly being TRBD1 (5 bases). CDR3 length equals 15 residues. V was pared by 5 bases and J by 5 bases, with 19 bases between. Germline V lookup: CDR1 SEHNR, CDR2 FQNEAQ (reference sequence). CDR3 bases: TGTGCCAGCAGCCCCAACATCACAGGTAGAAACGAGCAGTACTTC. Translated: CASSPNITGRNEQYF.

This clonotype was seen at least ten times. The rearrangement joins TRBV28 to TRBJ1-1; 8 bases agree with TRBD1. After removal of 1 base from V and 4 bases from J, the junction contained 5 bases not matched to a gene. CDR1 and CDR2 from the germline V gene are MDHEN and SYDVKM. This CDR3 has 15 amino acids. CDR3: CASSLSGQGGTEAFF. The CDR3 DNA reads as TGTGCCAGCAGTTTATCCGGACAGGGTGGCACTGAAGCTTTCTTT.

Notes on this clonotype: At one of its ends the junction is not consistent with the germline gene, which may arise from a read error. The chain carries TRBV6-4 and TRBJ2-4; 7 bases match TRBD2. CDR1 and CDR2 from the germline V gene are MRHNA and SNTAGT. There are 15 residues in the CDR3. DNA for the CDR3: TGTGCCAGCAGTGACTCTGGCGGGAGTGGAAACATTAAGTACTTC. It codes for CASSDSGGSGNIKYF.

This clonotype has a count of ten or more. V usage is TRBV15 and J usage is TRBJ2-7; either TRBD1 or TRBD2 may supply D (5 bases each). Deletions cut 0 bases from V and 6 bases from J, with 15 bases between. This CDR3 spans 15 amino acids. Germline CDR1 and CDR2: LNHNV and YYDKDF (reference sequence). CDR3 sequence: CATSREGVDVGEQYF. The CDR3 DNA sequence: TGTGCCACCAGCAGAGAGGGGGTTGATGTTGGCGAGCAGTACTTC.

V gene TRBV6-2 or TRBV6-3 combines with J gene TRBJ2-7, with 10 bases that match TRBD1. This CDR3 is built from 18 residues. The germline V gene encodes CDR1 MNHEY and CDR2 SVGEGT. Trimming removed 2 bases from V and 3 bases from J; junction bases left unmatched: 13. Here the CDR3 DNA reads TGTGCCAGCAGTTACAGGGGGACAGGGGTACTCCCCTACTACGAGCAGTACTTC. Amino acids: CASSYRGTGVLPYYEQYF.

The V call is TRBV6-2 or TRBV6-3, the J call TRBJ2-5; D uncertain. Germline-derived CDR1 and CDR2 are MNHEY and SVGEGT. V lost 7 bases and J 7 bases, leaving 22 bases between the germline ends. The CDR3 is made up of 15 amino acids. The CDR3 region is CASISPDSTQTTQYF. The CDR3 DNA reads TGTGCCAGCATCTCCCCGGATAGCACCCAAACGACCCAGTACTTC.

This clonotype was seen many times. The chain couples TRBV27 to TRBJ2-7; D unclear. Looked up from germline, CDR1 is MNHEY and CDR2 is SMNVEV (reference sequence). CDR3 length equals 14 residues. V shed 10 bases and J shed 2 bases, with 18 bases lying between them. The CDR3 coding sequence is TGTGCCACATCCTTGGGCGGTCCCGCCTACGAGCAGTACTTC. The encoded protein is CATSLGGPAYEQYF.

This clonotype appeared many times. Here the CDR3 reads CASSLLSSGRSEQYF. CDR3 coding DNA: TGTGCCAGCAGTTTATTATCCAGCGGGAGGTCCGAGCAGTACTTC. The chain carries TRBV28 and TRBJ2-7; TRBD2 aligns across 9 bases. J lost 6 bases, V lost 1 base, and 7 bases had no gene match. This CDR3 spans 15 amino acids. CDR1 and CDR2 from the germline V gene are MDHEN and SYDVKM. Variable domain in full (rest from reference TRBV28 and TRBJ2-7): DVKVTQSSRYLVKRTGEKVFLECVQDMDHENMFWYRQDPGLGLRLIYFSYDVKMKEKGDIPEGYSVSREKKERFSLILESASTNQTSMYLCASSLLSSGRSEQYFGPGTRLTVT.

Ten or more counts support this clonotype. The CDR3 is CAWSVLGGFYEQYF. DNA for the CDR3: TGTGCCTGGAGTGTACTCGGGGGCTTCTACGAGCAGTACTTC. This chain connects TRBV30 to TRBJ2-7; D is possibly TRBD1 or TRBD2 (6 bases each). CDR1 GTSNPN and CDR2 SVGIG come from the germline V gene (reference sequence). This CDR3 is built from 14 residues. V was trimmed by 0 bases and J by 3 bases, leaving 12 bases between them.